This is a list of T cell receptor beta chains from one sample in a study of T cells in Graves' hyperthyroidism and ophthalmopathy. MiXCR, run by TCRdb on the multiplex PCR reads, gives a single entry per CDR3 protein. The sample contains some 350,000 distinct CDR3 sequences, about 20% of which appear only once. The sample consisted of blood. Receptor source: a woman under 30 with Graves' hyperthyroidism. Each CDR3 is given with its conserved first and last residue. A D gene is named only where the DNA matches it firmly.

d_call,v_call,cdr3_aa
-,TRBV6-1,CASTETGGVNYGYTF
TRBD1,TRBV18,CASSPPGTAKSYEQYF
-,TRBV24-1,CATSERTGEAFF
TRBD1,TRBV29-1,CSAAGTGTNTEAFF
-,TRBV6-1,CARTFTGLPGDEQYF
-,TRBV20-1,CSAQHFEDSTDTQYF
-,TRBV7-6,CASSKSTSGNTIYF
-,TRBV6-5,CASSLPGRYRYTF
-,TRBV6-5,CASTKTVQETQYF
-,TRBV6-1,CASSRSTGEKLFF
TRBD1,TRBV30,CAWTQGTGKVYGYTF
TRBD2,TRBV6-1,CASYPTSGVEQYF
-,TRBV27,CASRTEGGTYEQYF
-,TRBV24-1,CATSDVGTKETQYF
TRBD1,TRBV12-3/TRBV12-4,CASSDRGHRTGELFF
TRBD1,TRBV6-5,CASSYLWTGDNSPLHF
-,TRBV11-2,CASSPSGSYGELFF
TRBD1,TRBV6-1,CASSRVGTGAVGETQYF
TRBD1,TRBV4-2,CASSQVMDRPSYEQYF
-,TRBV24-1,CATSGQGHYGYTF
-,TRBV12-5,CASGLVQGAETQYF
-,TRBV10-3,CASQPADRGGNTIYF
-,TRBV4-1,CASSPIDRNYGYTF
TRBD2,TRBV7-9,CASSLGAGEREQYF
-,TRBV20-1,CSARSVEGAIGELFF
-,TRBV4-1,CASSDRSTDNQPQHF
-,TRBV9,CASSPRTENTEAFF
TRBD1,TRBV12-3/TRBV12-4,CASTPGGGFGEAFF
TRBD1,TRBV27,CASSFRQGHGYTF
-,TRBV9,CASSVEAYGVNEQYF
-,TRBV20-1,CSAPDPRGDKNIQYF
-,TRBV10-3,CASTFSPSTDTQYF
-,TRBV3-1,CASSLSWGPQHF
-,TRBV2,CASSESRGEGGYTF
-,TRBV2,CASSAGAKNIQYF
-,TRBV2,CASRGNTEAFF
TRBD1,TRBV20-1,CSARDKGAKGVIGQPQHF
TRBD2,TRBV6-1,CASSEGSGGAYEQYF
TRBD1,TRBV2,CASSRGSSYEQYF
-,TRBV6-5,CASSYSTHTGELFF
-,TRBV19,CASSTSLNTEAFF
TRBD2,TRBV11-2,CASSLLAGGIYEQYF
TRBD1,TRBV7-3,CASSTGQESPLHF
TRBD2,TRBV6-1,CASSPTSGAGELFF
TRBD2,TRBV28,CASSPRTSGYEQYF
TRBD2,TRBV5-1,CASSLRSSGGPETQYF
TRBD1,TRBV7-9,CASSWDRARYGYTF
-,TRBV6-1,CASRPNNPGLYGYTF
-,TRBV29-1,CSVGTAHEQYF
TRBD1,TRBV15,CATSLRGQTYEQYF
TRBD1,TRBV6-4,CASSTRSEDRGRWGYTF
-,TRBV30,CAWGRGVSYEQYF
-,TRBV12-3/TRBV12-4,CATSYDRNYEQYF
TRBD2,TRBV7-2,CASCQEAGGLETQYF
-,TRBV4-2,CASSQDTGGRRNTEAFF
-,TRBV6-5,CASSIRVRGYGYTF
TRBD1,TRBV6-1,CASSEGPGQGIFDGNTIYF
TRBD1,TRBV27,CASSLSAQGASGYTF
-,TRBV7-9,CASSFSENTGELFF